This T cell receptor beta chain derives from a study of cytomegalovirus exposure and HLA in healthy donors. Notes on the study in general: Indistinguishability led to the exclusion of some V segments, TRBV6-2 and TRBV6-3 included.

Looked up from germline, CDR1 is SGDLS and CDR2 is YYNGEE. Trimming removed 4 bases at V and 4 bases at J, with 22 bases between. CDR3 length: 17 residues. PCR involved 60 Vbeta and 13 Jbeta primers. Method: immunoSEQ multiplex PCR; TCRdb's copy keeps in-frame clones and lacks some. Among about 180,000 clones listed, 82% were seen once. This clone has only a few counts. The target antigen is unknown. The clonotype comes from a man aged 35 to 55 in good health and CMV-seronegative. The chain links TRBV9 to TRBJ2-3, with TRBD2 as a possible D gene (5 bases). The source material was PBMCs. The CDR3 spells CASSRGPGGRAPDTQYF. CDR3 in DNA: TGTGCCAGCAGCCGAGGGCCGGGCGGACGGGCACCAGATACGCAGTATTTT.